The clone carrying this T cell receptor (beta chain) has only one observation. What it binds is not known. Within the ViraFEST assay, antigen-specific CD4+ T cells underwent expansion with viral peptide pools prior to sequencing. Culturing for 10 days preceded CD4+ T cell isolation. Nucleocapsid antibody tests were negative, and the vaccine recipients had no prior SARS-CoV-2 infection. A density of about 1.8 million PBMC per well was used; these cells were cultured with 10 IU/ml IL-2 and around 10 ug/ml peptides. Days 3 and 7 were when half the medium was replaced with IL-2 medium. Sequencing used immunoSEQ multiplex PCR; TCRdb keeps in-frame clones, though not all of them. The table includes about 71,000 clones, about four fifths detected once. The data were taken from a study of vaccination effects on CD4 cells after COVID-19. Study observations and caveats: Clones of infection and vaccine origin contracted markedly late after vaccination.

V was pared by 5 bases and J by 4 bases, with 14 bases between. The CDR3 consists of 14 residues. Per the germline V gene, CDR1 is MDHEN and CDR2 is SYDVKM. V usage is TRBV28 and J usage is TRBJ1-2; no clear D. This specimen consisted of CD4+ T cells from PBMCs cultured with SARS-CoV-2 spike peptides, obtained before COVID-19 vaccination. This clonotype was sampled from a human donor who received a COVID-19 vaccine. CDR3 bases: TGTGCCAGCAGTCCCCCGGCCCAAATCTATGGCTACACCTTC. Protein sequence: CASSPPAQIYGYTF.